This TCR beta chain emerged from a study of cytomegalovirus exposure and HLA in healthy donors. PCR used 60 Vbeta primers and 13 Jbeta primers. The table came from immunoSEQ multiplex PCR; TCRdb's copy has only in-frame clones and leaves some out. The sample has under 50,000 clones; roughly 87% are singletons. Whole-study results and caveats: In vitro checks showed that a few CMV-associated chains really do target CMV antigens. Indistinguishability led to the exclusion of some V segments, TRBV6-2 and TRBV6-3 included. Previously analyzed data showed that most TCR beta V segments were productive at a frequency of about 90% or about 30%.

J lost 6 bases, V lost 10 bases, and 12 bases had no gene match. From germline, CDR1 is MNHEY and CDR2 SMNVEV (reference sequence). The CDR3 sequence is 13 residues long. Comment on this clone: Its target is not known.

The origin of this receptor is a woman aged 40-49 years in good health and CMV-seropositive. The chain is built from TRBV27 and TRBJ2-7, with 7 bases that match TRBD1. Specimen: PBMCs. CDR3 bases: TGTGCCACATCTAAGGGACAGAGAGGCGAGCAGTACTTC. As protein: CATSKGQRGEQYF.